This TCR beta chain was recorded in a study of shared clonotypes between healthy human individuals. As for the study in general: Donors had three CD4 naive, three CD4 memory, two CD8 naive and one CD8 memory plate apiece. Study-wide results and caveats: Blood alone was sampled, and tissue repertoires likely differ. Four donors had around 5% of their naive CD4 clonotypes in common.

V dropped 0 bases and J dropped 4; count of bases not matched to a gene: 9. The CDR3 is 19 amino acids. Germline V gene data show CDR1 as WNHNN and CDR2 as SYGVQD (reference sequence). The assay was run at deep level. The protocol was immunoSEQ multiplex PCR, while the TCRdb copy is restricted to in-frame clones and leaves out a portion. Altogether some 2,000,000 clones are present, roughly 95% being singletons, with the ten largest covering 0.13%. This clone has only one observation. Its target is unknown. This rearrangement joins TRBV10-1 to TRBJ1-6, with 10 bases lining up with TRBD1. Sequencing was carried out using naive CD4+ T cells sorted from blood. Subset of the sample: CD45RA+ positively selected. The TCR originated in a man younger than 30 in good health. The CDR3 region has the DNA TGCGCCAGCAGTGAGTCCCGGGACAGGGGAACCATATATAATTCACCCCTCCACTTT. Amino acids: CASSESRDRGTIYNSPLHF.